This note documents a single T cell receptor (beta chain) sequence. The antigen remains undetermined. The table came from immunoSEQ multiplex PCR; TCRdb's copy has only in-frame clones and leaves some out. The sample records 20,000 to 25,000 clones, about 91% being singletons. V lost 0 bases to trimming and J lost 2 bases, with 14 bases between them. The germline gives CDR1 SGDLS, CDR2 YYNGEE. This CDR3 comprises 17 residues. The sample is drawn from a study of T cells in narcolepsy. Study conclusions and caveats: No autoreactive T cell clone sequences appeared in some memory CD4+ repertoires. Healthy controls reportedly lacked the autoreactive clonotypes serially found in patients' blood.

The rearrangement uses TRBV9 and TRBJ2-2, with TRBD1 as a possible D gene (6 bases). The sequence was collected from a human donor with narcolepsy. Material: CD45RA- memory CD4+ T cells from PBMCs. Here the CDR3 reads CASSVAVGRGNTGELFF. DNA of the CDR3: TGTGCCAGCAGCGTAGCAGTCGGCAGGGGTAACACCGGGGAGCTGTTTTTT.